Listed below are T cell receptor beta chains from one sample, sequenced in a study of blood T cell repertoires in COVID-19. Some clones are missing from TCRdb's copy, which holds only in-frame ones; the method was immunoSEQ multiplex PCR. Of some 76,000 clones in the sample, 86% are singletons; the top ten hold roughly 15%. The material sequenced was peripheral blood. The receptors here all came from an older man in a cohort sampled during active COVID-19. The CDR3 runs from the conserved cysteine through the conserved F or W. A D gene is named only where the DNA matches it firmly. The size of a clone is reported for some rows only, either as once, few or many, or as a class for expanded clones.

d_call: -; clone_size: -; v_call: TRBV7-7; j_call: TRBJ2-7; cdr3_nt: TGTGCCAGCAGCTTAGAGGCCGGGGACGAGCAGTACTTC; cdr3_aa: CASSLEAGDEQYF
d_call: -; clone_size: few; v_call: TRBV4-2; j_call: TRBJ2-3; cdr3_nt: TGTGCCAGCAGCCAAGTGGAGGGCAATACGCAGTATTTT; cdr3_aa: CASSQVEGNTQYF
d_call: -; clone_size: -; v_call: TRBV19; j_call: TRBJ1-2; cdr3_nt: TGTGCCAGTAGTTCGGGTGTGGGCTATGGCTACACCTTC; cdr3_aa: CASSSGVGYGYTF
d_call: -; clone_size: few; v_call: TRBV7-2; j_call: TRBJ1-5; cdr3_nt: TGTGCCAGCAGCTTAATGCGGGGTCAGCCCCAGCATTTT; cdr3_aa: CASSLMRGQPQHF
d_call: -; clone_size: -; v_call: TRBV19; j_call: TRBJ1-1; cdr3_nt: TGTGCCAGTAGTATCTCCTTGAACACTGAAGCTTTCTTT; cdr3_aa: CASSISLNTEAFF
d_call: -; clone_size: -; v_call: TRBV5-6; j_call: TRBJ1-2; cdr3_nt: TGTGCCAGCAGCTTGGGTTCAGTTTTGGACTATGGCTACACCTTC; cdr3_aa: CASSLGSVLDYGYTF
d_call: TRBD1; clone_size: -; v_call: TRBV7-2; j_call: TRBJ1-1; cdr3_nt: TGTGCCAGCAGCACGGCCCTAGGTCGGACAGGGGTCGGAGCTTTCTTT; cdr3_aa: CASSTALGRTGVGAFF
d_call: -; clone_size: -; v_call: TRBV6-5; j_call: TRBJ2-7; cdr3_nt: TGTGCCAGCAGTTACAGGCAGGGGTACTACGAGCAGTACTTC; cdr3_aa: CASSYRQGYYEQYF
d_call: -; clone_size: -; v_call: TRBV2; j_call: TRBJ1-5; cdr3_nt: TGTGCCAGCAGTGAAATGGAGGGGTTGCAGCCCCAGCATTTT; cdr3_aa: CASSEMEGLQPQHF
d_call: -; clone_size: -; v_call: TRBV2; j_call: TRBJ1-5; cdr3_nt: TGTGCCAGCAGTGGCGACAGTCTAGGCAATCAGCCCCAGCATTTT; cdr3_aa: CASSGDSLGNQPQHF
d_call: TRBD2; clone_size: -; v_call: TRBV4-3; j_call: TRBJ2-3; cdr3_nt: TGCGCCAGCAGCCAAGATGGGACTAGCGGGGGGCCAGTCTCAGATACGCAGTATTTT; cdr3_aa: CASSQDGTSGGPVSDTQYF
d_call: -; clone_size: few; v_call: TRBV3-1/TRBV3-2; j_call: TRBJ1-1; cdr3_nt: TGTGCCAGCACCCGCAGGGCGATGAACACTGAAGCTTTCTTT; cdr3_aa: CASTRRAMNTEAFF
d_call: TRBD1; clone_size: -; v_call: TRBV5-6; j_call: TRBJ1-1; cdr3_nt: TGTGCCAGCAGCTTAGGGAGTGGACAGGGGGTCGCTGAAGCTTTCTTT; cdr3_aa: CASSLGSGQGVAEAFF
d_call: TRBD1; clone_size: -; v_call: TRBV5-4; j_call: TRBJ2-7; cdr3_nt: TGTGCCAGCAGCCCCCCGGGACAGGGGGCGGGGTACGAGCAGTACTTC; cdr3_aa: CASSPPGQGAGYEQYF
d_call: TRBD1; clone_size: -; v_call: TRBV6-5; j_call: TRBJ2-1; cdr3_nt: TGTGCCAGCAGTTATGAGGGGGCTGAGCAGTTCTTC; cdr3_aa: CASSYEGAEQFF
d_call: TRBD1; clone_size: -; v_call: TRBV10-3; j_call: TRBJ2-6; cdr3_nt: TGTGCCATCCGGGACAGCCTGACAGGGGTCCTGACTTTC; cdr3_aa: CAIRDSLTGVLTF
d_call: TRBD1; clone_size: -; v_call: TRBV14; j_call: TRBJ2-1; cdr3_nt: TGTGCCAGCAGCCTTTCCGGGACAGGGGGCTACAATGAGCAGTTCTTC; cdr3_aa: CASSLSGTGGYNEQFF
d_call: TRBD1; clone_size: -; v_call: TRBV7-2; j_call: TRBJ1-4; cdr3_nt: TGTGCCAGCAGCTTAATGGGACAGAGTAATGAAAAACTGTTTTTT; cdr3_aa: CASSLMGQSNEKLFF
d_call: TRBD2; clone_size: once; v_call: TRBV24-1; j_call: TRBJ2-3; cdr3_nt: TGTGCCACCTCAGCGGGGAGCACAGATACGCAGTATTTT; cdr3_aa: CATSAGSTDTQYF
d_call: TRBD2; clone_size: -; v_call: TRBV7-2; j_call: TRBJ2-5; cdr3_nt: TGTGCCAGCAGCGATAGACTAGCGGGGCAAGAGACCCAGTACTTC; cdr3_aa: CASSDRLAGQETQYF
d_call: -; clone_size: once; v_call: TRBV18; j_call: TRBJ1-1; cdr3_nt: TGTGCCAGCTCACCTTGGCATCTGAACACTGAAGCTTTCTTT; cdr3_aa: CASSPWHLNTEAFF
d_call: -; clone_size: -; v_call: TRBV7-2; j_call: TRBJ1-5; cdr3_nt: TGTGCCAGCAGACCTGGCCCCCAACACAATCAGCCCCAGCATTTT; cdr3_aa: CASRPGPQHNQPQHF
d_call: -; clone_size: -; v_call: TRBV3-1/TRBV3-2; j_call: TRBJ1-4; cdr3_nt: TGTGCCAGCAGCCAAGGTGGCGAAAAACTGTTTTTT; cdr3_aa: CASSQGGEKLFF
d_call: TRBD1; clone_size: -; v_call: TRBV10-2; j_call: TRBJ1-2; cdr3_nt: TGCGCCAGCAGCAAGGGACAGGTTGACTATGGCTACACCTTC; cdr3_aa: CASSKGQVDYGYTF
d_call: TRBD1; clone_size: -; v_call: TRBV6-5; j_call: TRBJ1-3; cdr3_nt: TGTGCCAGCAGTTCTCTTACAGGGGTCGGAAACACCATATATTTT; cdr3_aa: CASSSLTGVGNTIYF
d_call: -; clone_size: -; v_call: TRBV6-2/TRBV6-3; j_call: TRBJ1-5; cdr3_nt: TGTGCCAGCAGTTACGGACCGGGACATTTGAGTAATAGCAATCAGCCCCAGCATTTT; cdr3_aa: CASSYGPGHLSNSNQPQHF
d_call: -; clone_size: -; v_call: TRBV5-1; j_call: TRBJ1-3; cdr3_nt: TGCGCCAGCAGCTTGGTTAGGGGAACAGGAAACACCATATATTTT; cdr3_aa: CASSLVRGTGNTIYF
d_call: TRBD1; clone_size: -; v_call: TRBV10-3; j_call: TRBJ1-5; cdr3_nt: TGTGCCATCAGTGATCAACTGTCAGGGGGTCAGCCCCAGCATTTT; cdr3_aa: CAISDQLSGGQPQHF
d_call: -; clone_size: -; v_call: TRBV5-1; j_call: TRBJ1-1; cdr3_nt: TGCGCCAGCAGCTTACACACGTCAGACACTGAAGCTTTCTTT; cdr3_aa: CASSLHTSDTEAFF
d_call: -; clone_size: -; v_call: TRBV21-1; j_call: TRBJ1-5; cdr3_nt: TGTGCCAGCAGCAAATCTGAGGATAGTTACGGCAATCAGCCCCAGCATTTT; cdr3_aa: CASSKSEDSYGNQPQHF
d_call: -; clone_size: once; v_call: TRBV12-3/TRBV12-4; j_call: TRBJ1-6; cdr3_nt: TGTGCCAGCAGGTCTAATAATTCACCCCTCCACTTT; cdr3_aa: CASRSNNSPLHF
d_call: -; clone_size: -; v_call: TRBV9; j_call: TRBJ2-1; cdr3_nt: TGTGCCAGCAGCGGCGGCGGTGGTCCCCCGGCGGGGGCATCCTACAATGAGCAGTTCTTC; cdr3_aa: CASSGGGGPPAGASYNEQFF
d_call: TRBD1; clone_size: -; v_call: TRBV5-6; j_call: TRBJ2-5; cdr3_nt: TGTGCCAGCAACTTACAGGGGGTTGGAGAGACCCAGTACTTC; cdr3_aa: CASNLQGVGETQYF
d_call: -; clone_size: -; v_call: TRBV27; j_call: TRBJ2-2; cdr3_nt: TGTGCCAGCAGTTCGAGACTAGCGAACACCGGGGAGCTGTTTTTT; cdr3_aa: CASSSRLANTGELFF
d_call: -; clone_size: -; v_call: TRBV6-5; j_call: TRBJ1-2; cdr3_nt: TGTGCCAGCAGCCTTTTAGGGGGTTCTGGCTACACCTTC; cdr3_aa: CASSLLGGSGYTF
d_call: -; clone_size: -; v_call: TRBV2; j_call: TRBJ2-7; cdr3_nt: TGTGCCAGCAGTGAACCCCTTAAAAACTCCTACGAGCAGTACTTC; cdr3_aa: CASSEPLKNSYEQYF
d_call: TRBD1; clone_size: -; v_call: TRBV5-1; j_call: TRBJ1-2; cdr3_nt: TGCGCCAGCAGCCACGGACAGGGGCCCTATGGCTACACCTTC; cdr3_aa: CASSHGQGPYGYTF